A single sample gave rise to the 7 T cell receptor beta chains below, sequenced in a study of blood T cell repertoires in COVID-19. Clones were sequenced by immunoSEQ multiplex PCR, and TCRdb holds only the in-frame ones, with some missing. The sample carries 250,000 to 350,000 clones, roughly 88% recorded once. Material for sequencing was peripheral blood. The receptors shown here come from a woman between 50 and 59 years old with active or convalescent COVID-19.

V gene TRBV7-9 combines with J gene TRBJ1-3; a possible D gene is TRBD1 (5 bases). V dropped 6 bases and J dropped 4 bases, with 10 bases sitting between them. The CDR3 has 13 residues. Germline CDR1 SEHNR, CDR2 FQNEAQ (reference sequence). The DNA for the CDR3 is TGTGCCAGCAGTGCAGGGTTGGGAAACACCATATATTTT. This sequence encodes CASSAGLGNTIYF.

This clone is a singleton in its sample. The chain recombines TRBV28 with TRBJ1-1, with a possible D match to TRBD1 (5 bases). This CDR3 is 13 amino acids long. Germline CDR1 reads MDHEN; CDR2 reads SYDVKM. Trimming stripped 3 bases from V and 5 bases from J, with 10 bases between. The CDR3 coding sequence is TGTGCCAGCAGTTTGGTGGGGCAGACTGAAGCTTTCTTT. As protein: CASSLVGQTEAFF.

This clone was picked up one time. Other nucleotide sequences in the sample specify the same CDR3. This chain joins TRBV6-2 or TRBV6-3 and TRBJ1-5; D unclear. Germline CDR1 and CDR2: MNHEY and SVGEGT. This CDR3 is built from 15 residues. Trimming shortened V by 6 bases and J by 0 bases, and 12 bases separated the two germline ends. CDR3 nucleotide sequence: TGTGCCAGCAGCCCCGACGGACTTAGCAATCAGCCCCAGCATTTT. Its translation: CASSPDGLSNQPQHF.

The chain uses TRBV9 and TRBJ2-1; 7 nucleotides agree with TRBD1. With V trimmed by 3 bases and J by 10 bases, 13 bases remained unmatched. The V gene's germline CDR1 is SGDLS and CDR2 YYNGEE. The CDR3 runs 15 residues. Here the CDR3 DNA reads TGTGCCAGCAGCGCCCTCCGGGGCTCAGGGGGAGAGCAGTTCTTC. This codes for CASSALRGSGGEQFF.

The V gene is TRBV28, the J gene TRBJ2-5; TRBD1 is a possible D gene (6 bases). The ends were cut back, 6 bases at V and 13 bases at J, with 24 bases in the middle. Germline lookup yields CDR1 MDHEN and CDR2 SYDVKM. The CDR3 is made up of 14 amino acids. The CDR3, as DNA: TGTGCCAGCAGCCAAATGGGTGGCGGACAGAGGCTGTACTTC. This translates into CASSQMGGGQRLYF.

V gene TRBV4-3 combines with J gene TRBJ2-7, with D unclear. There are 14 residues in the CDR3. CDR1 LGHNA and CDR2 YSLEER come from the germline V gene. Deletions cut 0 bases from V and 3 bases from J, with 9 bases between. In nucleotides, the CDR3 is TGCGCCAGCAGCCAAGATCTAGGCAACTACGAGCAGTACTTC. It yields the protein CASSQDLGNYEQYF.

The rearrangement links TRBV29-1 to TRBJ2-3; D possibly corresponds to TRBD1 (5 bases). This CDR3 contains 13 residues. The germline V gene encodes CDR1 SQVTM and CDR2 ANQGSEA. V was trimmed by 3 bases and J by 4 bases, leaving 11 bases between them. CDR3 in amino acids: CSVEELTADTQYF. The DNA of the CDR3 is TGCAGCGTTGAGGAGTTGACAGCAGATACGCAGTATTTT.